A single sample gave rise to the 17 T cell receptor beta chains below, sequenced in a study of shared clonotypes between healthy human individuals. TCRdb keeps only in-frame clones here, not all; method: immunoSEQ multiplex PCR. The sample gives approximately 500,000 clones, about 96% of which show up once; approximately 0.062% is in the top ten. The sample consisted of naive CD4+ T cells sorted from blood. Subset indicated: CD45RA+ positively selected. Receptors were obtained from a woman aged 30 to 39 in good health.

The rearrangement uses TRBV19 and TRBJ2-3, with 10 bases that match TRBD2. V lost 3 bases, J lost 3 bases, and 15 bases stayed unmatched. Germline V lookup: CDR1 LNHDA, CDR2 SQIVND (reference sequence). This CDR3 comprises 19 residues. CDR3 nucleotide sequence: TGTGCCAGTAGTATGGGGCTAGCGGGAGCAGGCGTAATAACAGATACGCAGTATTTT. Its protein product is CASSMGLAGAGVITDTQYF. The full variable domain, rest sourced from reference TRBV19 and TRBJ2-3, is DGGITQSPKYLFRKEGQNVTLSCEQNLNHDAMYWYRQDPGQGLRLIYYSQIVNDFQKGDIAEGYSVSREKKESFPLTVTSAQKNPTAFYLCASSMGLAGAGVITDTQYFGPGTRLTVL.

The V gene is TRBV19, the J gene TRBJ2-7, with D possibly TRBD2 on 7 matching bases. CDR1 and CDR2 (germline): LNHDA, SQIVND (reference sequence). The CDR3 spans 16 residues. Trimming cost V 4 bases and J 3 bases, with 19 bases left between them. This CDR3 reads CASSTPLGGGGYEQYF. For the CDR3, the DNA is TGTGCCAGTAGTACCCCCCTGGGGGGAGGGGGCTACGAGCAGTACTTC.

DNA of the CDR3: TGTGCCAGCAGCTTGGCAGGGCTGGGTGAAAAACTGTTTTTT. Translated, it gives CASSLAGLGEKLFF. V gene TRBV11-2 combines with J gene TRBJ1-4, with D possibly being TRBD1 (5 bases). Germline assignment: CDR1 SGHAT and CDR2 FQNNGV. The CDR3 totals 14 residues. V gave up 3 bases and J gave up 7 bases, with 12 bases separating them.

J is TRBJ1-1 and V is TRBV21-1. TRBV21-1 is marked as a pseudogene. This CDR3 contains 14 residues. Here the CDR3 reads CASSIGGARTEAFF. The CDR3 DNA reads TGTGCCAGCAGCATAGGGGGGGCGAGAACTGAAGCTTTCTTT.

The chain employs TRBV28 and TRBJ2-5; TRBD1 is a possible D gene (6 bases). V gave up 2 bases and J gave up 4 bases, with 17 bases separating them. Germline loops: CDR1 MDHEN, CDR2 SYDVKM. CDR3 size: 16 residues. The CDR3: CASSLVLQGTRETQYF. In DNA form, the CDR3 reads TGTGCCAGCAGTTTAGTTTTGCAGGGGACGCGAGAGACCCAGTACTTC.

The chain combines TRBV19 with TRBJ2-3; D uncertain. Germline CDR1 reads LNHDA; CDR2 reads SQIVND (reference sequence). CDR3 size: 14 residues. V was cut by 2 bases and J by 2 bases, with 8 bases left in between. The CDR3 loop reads CASSIQASTDTQYF. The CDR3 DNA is TGTGCCAGTAGTATACAGGCGTCCACAGATACGCAGTATTTT.

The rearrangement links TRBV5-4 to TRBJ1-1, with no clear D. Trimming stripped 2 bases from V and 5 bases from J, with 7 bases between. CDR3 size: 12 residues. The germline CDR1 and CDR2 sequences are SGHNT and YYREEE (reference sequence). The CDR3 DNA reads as TGTGCCAGCAGCTTAGAAGTGACTGAAGCTTTCTTT. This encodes CASSLEVTEAFF.

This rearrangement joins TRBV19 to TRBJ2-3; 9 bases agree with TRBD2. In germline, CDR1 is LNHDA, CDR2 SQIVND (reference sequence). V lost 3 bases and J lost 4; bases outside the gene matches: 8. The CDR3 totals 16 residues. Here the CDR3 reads CASSIYGTSIADTQYF. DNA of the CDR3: TGTGCCAGTAGTATCTACGGGACTAGCATAGCAGATACGCAGTATTTT.

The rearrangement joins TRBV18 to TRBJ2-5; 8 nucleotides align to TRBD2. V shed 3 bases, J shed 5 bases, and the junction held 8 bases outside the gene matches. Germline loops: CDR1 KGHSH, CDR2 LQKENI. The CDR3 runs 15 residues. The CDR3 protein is CASSPRAGDLETQYF. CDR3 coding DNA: TGTGCCAGCTCACCCAGAGCGGGAGATTTGGAGACCCAGTACTTC.

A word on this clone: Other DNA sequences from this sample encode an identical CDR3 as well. The CDR3 sequence is CASSWGQGYEQYF. In nucleotides, the CDR3 is TGCGCCAGCAGCTGGGGACAGGGATACGAGCAGTACTTC. The chain uses TRBV5-1 and TRBJ2-7, with 9 nucleotides matching TRBD1. The CDR3 spans 13 residues. J lost 4 bases, V lost 3 bases, and 2 bases had no gene match. The germline gives CDR1 SGHRS, CDR2 YFSETQ.

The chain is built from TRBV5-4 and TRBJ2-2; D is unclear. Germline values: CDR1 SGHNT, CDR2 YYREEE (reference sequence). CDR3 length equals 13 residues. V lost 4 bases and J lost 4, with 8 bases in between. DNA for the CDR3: TGTGCCAGCAGCCCTCCCCGCACCGGGGAGCTGTTTTTT. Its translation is CASSPPRTGELFF.

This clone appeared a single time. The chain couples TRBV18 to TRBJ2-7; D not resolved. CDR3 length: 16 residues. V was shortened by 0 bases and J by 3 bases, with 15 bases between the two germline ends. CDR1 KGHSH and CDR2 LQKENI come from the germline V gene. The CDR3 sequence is CASSPPLPGSHYEQYF. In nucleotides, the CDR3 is TGTGCCAGCTCACCACCGTTACCGGGCAGCCACTACGAGCAGTACTTC.

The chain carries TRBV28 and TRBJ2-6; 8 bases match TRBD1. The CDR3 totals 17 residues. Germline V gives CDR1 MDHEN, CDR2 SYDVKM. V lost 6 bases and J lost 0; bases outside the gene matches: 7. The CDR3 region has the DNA TGTGCCAGCAGACCAGGGGGCACGGACTCTGGGGCCAACGTCCTGACTTTC. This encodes CASRPGGTDSGANVLTF.

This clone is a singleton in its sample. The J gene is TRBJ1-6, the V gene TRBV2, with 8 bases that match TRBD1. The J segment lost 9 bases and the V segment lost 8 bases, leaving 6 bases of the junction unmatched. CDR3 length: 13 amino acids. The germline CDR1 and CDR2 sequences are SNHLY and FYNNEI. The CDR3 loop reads CASSGQGRSPLHF. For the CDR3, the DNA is TGTGCCAGCTCCGGACAGGGACGTTCACCCCTCCACTTT. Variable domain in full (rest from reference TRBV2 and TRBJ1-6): EPEVTQTPSHQVTQMGQEVILRCVPISNHLYFYWYRQILGQKVEFLVSFYNNEISEKSEIFDDQFSVERPDGSNFTLKIRSTKLEDSAMYFCASSGQGRSPLHFGNGTRLTVT.

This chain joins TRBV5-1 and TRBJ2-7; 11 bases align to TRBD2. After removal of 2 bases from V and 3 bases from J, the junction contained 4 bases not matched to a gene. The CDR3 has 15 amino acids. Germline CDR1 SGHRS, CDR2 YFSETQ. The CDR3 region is CASSLSGTSGYEQYF. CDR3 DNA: TGCGCCAGCAGCTTATCCGGGACTAGCGGCTACGAGCAGTACTTC.

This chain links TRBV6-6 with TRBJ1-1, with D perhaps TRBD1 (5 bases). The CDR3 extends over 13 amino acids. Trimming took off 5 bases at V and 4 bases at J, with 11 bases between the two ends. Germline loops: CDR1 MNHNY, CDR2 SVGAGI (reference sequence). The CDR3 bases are TGTGCCAGCAGTACACGGGGGGGCACTGAAGCTTTCTTT. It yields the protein CASSTRGGTEAFF.

The CDR3 DNA reads TGCGCCAGCAGCTTGGAGGTTGGGGCAGGCCTGCCTGTCTATGGCTACACCTTC. Its protein product is CASSLEVGAGLPVYGYTF. The genes are TRBV5-1 and TRBJ1-2; D perhaps matches TRBD1 (5 bases). V was cut by 0 bases and J by 4 bases, with 22 bases left in between. The CDR3 consists of 18 residues. Per germline, CDR1 SGHRS and CDR2 YFSETQ. Based on the CDR3 plus reference TRBV5-1 and TRBJ1-2, the full variable domain is KAGVTQTPRYLIKTRGQQVTLSCSPISGHRSVSWYQQTPGQGLQFLFEYFSETQRNKGNFPGRFSGRQFSNSRSEMNVSTLELGDSALYLCASSLEVGAGLPVYGYTFGSGTRLTVV.